The TCR beta chain described here comes from a study of OX40 agonist ivuxolimab in advanced cancers. Study context: People in dose escalation had one of these cancers: hepatocellular carcinoma, melanoma, renal cell or head and neck cancer. Therapy given before enrollment (anti-PD-1, anti-PD-L1 or anti-CTLA-4) was allowed, and 40% to 45% had some.

Germline V gene data show CDR1 as SGHKS and CDR2 as YYEKEE (reference sequence). The CDR3 contains 14 residues. With 4 bases clipped from V and 3 bases from J, the junction kept 4 bases outside the gene matches. The repertoire was sequenced with immunoSEQ multiplex PCR; TCRdb's copy has only in-frame clones and lacks some. The data hold approximately 71,000 clones, with 65% to 85% observed a single time. Study-wide findings and caveats: The CD4+ and CD8+ T cells in the blood had expanded clonally by week 6 at 0.1 to 3.0 mg/kg.

As concerns this clone: Its antigen remains unidentified.

The chain links TRBV5-5 to TRBJ1-5; 7 bases align to TRBD1. Here the sequenced sample was CD4+ or CD8+ T cells sorted from blood, taken in a trial of the OX40 agonist ivuxolimab. The receptor's source is an adult with an advanced solid tumor such as melanoma, head and neck, liver or kidney cancer. CDR3 loop: CASSQTGTNQPQHF. DNA for the CDR3: TGTGCCAGCAGCCAGACAGGGACCAATCAGCCCCAGCATTTT.